The clone carrying this TCR beta chain was counted at least ten times. Compared with germline, one end of the junction differs, possibly owing to a read error. Time point described: newly diagnosed GD, antithyroid drugs for less than 3 months. PBMCs were the source of the RNA used for TCR sequencing. The length of the CDR3 is 13 residues. This sample stems from a study of regulatory T cells in long-lasting Graves disease. Arm-PCR of CDR3 regions with iRepertoire HTBI primers generated TCR beta libraries. TCRdb re-called the multiplex PCR reads with MiXCR, one entry per CDR3 protein. This table has about 210,000 distinct CDR3 sequences, less than 20% appearing once. The same sample was also used in a study of T cells in Graves' hyperthyroidism and ophthalmopathy.

The receptor comes from a woman aged 25 to 45 with Graves disease. The V and J genes are TRBV12-3 or TRBV12-4 and TRBJ2-5; D unresolved. Sequencing used peripheral blood mononuclear cells (PBMCs), obtained at new diagnosis, from a patient treated with antithyroid drugs. The CDR3 region is CASSLGQTETQYF. The CDR3 DNA sequence: TGTGCCAGCAGCTTAGGCCAGACGGAGACCCAGTACTTC.